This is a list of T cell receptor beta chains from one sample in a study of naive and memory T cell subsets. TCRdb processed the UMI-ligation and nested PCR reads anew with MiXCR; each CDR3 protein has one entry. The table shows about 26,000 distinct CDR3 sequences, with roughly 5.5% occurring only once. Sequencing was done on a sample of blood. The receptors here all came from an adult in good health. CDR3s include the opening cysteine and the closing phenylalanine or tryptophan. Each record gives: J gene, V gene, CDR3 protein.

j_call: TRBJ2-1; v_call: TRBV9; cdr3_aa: CASGHGAAEQFF
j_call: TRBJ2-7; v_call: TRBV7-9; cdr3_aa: CASSPGRGEQYF
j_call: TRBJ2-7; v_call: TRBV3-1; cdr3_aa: CASSPDFIDRGYEQYF
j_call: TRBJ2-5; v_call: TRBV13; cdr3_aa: CASSGTSGRPFVF
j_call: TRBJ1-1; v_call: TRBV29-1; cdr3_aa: CSVGVGGLNTEAFF
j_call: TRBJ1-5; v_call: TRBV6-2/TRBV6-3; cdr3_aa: CASSYLGFSNQPQHF
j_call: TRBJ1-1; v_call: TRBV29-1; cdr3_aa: CSVDKVEAFF
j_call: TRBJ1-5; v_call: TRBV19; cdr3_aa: CASSPISPGGHSNQPQHF
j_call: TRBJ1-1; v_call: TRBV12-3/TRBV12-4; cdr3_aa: CASRRDRRLTEAFF
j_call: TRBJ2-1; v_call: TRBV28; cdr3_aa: CASSFPLTGGTEQFF
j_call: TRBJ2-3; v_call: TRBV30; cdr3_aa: CAWSVGLARRDTQYF
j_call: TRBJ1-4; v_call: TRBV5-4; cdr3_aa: CATSGLGSNEKLFF
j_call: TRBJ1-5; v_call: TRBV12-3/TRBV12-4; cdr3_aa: CASTLSWDTYNQPQHF
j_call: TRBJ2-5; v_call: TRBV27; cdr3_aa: CATASGGLEETQYF
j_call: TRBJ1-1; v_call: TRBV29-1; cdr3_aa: CSVTRGAEAFF
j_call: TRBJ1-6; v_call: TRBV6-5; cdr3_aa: CASRRSGNSPLHF
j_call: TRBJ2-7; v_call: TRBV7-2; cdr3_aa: CASSPGQGNFYEQYF
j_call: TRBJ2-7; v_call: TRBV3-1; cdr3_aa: CASSRRTALGEQYF
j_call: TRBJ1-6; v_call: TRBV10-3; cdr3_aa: CAISEDNRANSPLHF
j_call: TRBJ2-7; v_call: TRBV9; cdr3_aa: CASSAQGGEQYF
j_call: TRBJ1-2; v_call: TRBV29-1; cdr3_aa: CSVETGPGYTF
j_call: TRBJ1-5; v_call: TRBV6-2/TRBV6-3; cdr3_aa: CASSLGEEGQPQHF
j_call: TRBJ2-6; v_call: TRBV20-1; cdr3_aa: CSARDLFRMRSSGANVLTF
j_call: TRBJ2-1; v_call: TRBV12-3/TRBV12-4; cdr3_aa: CASSEEGVTEQFF
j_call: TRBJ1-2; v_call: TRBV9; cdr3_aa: CASSLGQGANYGYTF
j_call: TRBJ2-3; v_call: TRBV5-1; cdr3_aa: CASSALPGLAGEVGTDTQYF